This T cell receptor beta chain was sequenced for a study of response to subunit inactivated influenza vaccine. The study, taken as a whole, reports: Authors suggested seasonal influenza vaccinations each recruit few new T cells.

TCRdb re-derived calls from the RT-PCR reads in MiXCR, one entry per CDR3 protein. The sample records approximately 680,000 distinct CDR3 sequences, roughly 14% being singletons. Germline CDR1 and CDR2: SQVTM and ANQGSEA. V trimming: 6 bases; J trimming: 0 bases; junction bases outside the gene matches: 18. The length of the CDR3 is 18 residues. As regards this clonotype: Its antigen is unknown.

The chain employs TRBV29-1 and TRBJ2-3, with TRBD2 identical over 7 bases. This TCR was recovered from a man aged 45-60 years who received an inactivated influenza vaccine. The sample in question was PBMCs from blood, obtained less than 13 days after vaccination. For the CDR3, the DNA is TGCAGCGTCGTTCTAGCGGATGGCCTGCATTCTAGCACAGATACGCAGTATTTT. It yields the protein CSVVLADGLHSSTDTQYF.